The next 21 T cell receptor beta chains were all read from a single sample in a study of spatial heterogeneity in lung cancer. Time point specified: blood at routine non-recurrence follow-up after resection. Each CDR3 protein is one row after TCRdb ran MiXCR on the 5' RACE reads. This sample has roughly 72,000 distinct CDR3 sequences, with less than 9.5% found just once. The material was PBMCs, obtained at follow-up. These receptors were collected from a female donor with early-stage non-small cell lung cancer.

This clonotype was found a few times. The chain couples TRBV11-2 to TRBJ2-3, with 7 bases fitting TRBD2. Germline V gene sequence: CDR1 SGHAT, CDR2 FQNNGV. The CDR3 spans 16 residues. V gave up 6 bases and J gave up 5 bases; unmatched junction bases: 14. As DNA, the CDR3 is TGTGCCAGCAGGCGAAAGCCAGGGAGGGTAGGAGATACGCAGTATTTT. This sequence encodes CASRRKPGRVGDTQYF.

This clonotype was seen many times. This chain joins TRBV2 and TRBJ2-1, with 9 positions matching TRBD2. The germline V gene encodes CDR1 SNHLY and CDR2 FYNNEI. The V segment lost 5 bases and the J segment 4 bases; nucleotides outside the gene matches: 6. CDR3 size: 15 residues. The CDR3 nucleotides are TGTGCCAGCAGTCGCGCGGGAGGGGTTTACAATGAGCAGTTCTTC. Protein product: CASSRAGGVYNEQFF.

This clonotype was found a few times. V and J are TRBV7-9 and TRBJ2-1; a weak D match, TRBD2 (6 bases). The CDR3 runs to 17 residues. Germline values: CDR1 SEHNR, CDR2 FQNEAQ (reference sequence). V shed 7 bases and J shed 8 bases, with 27 bases lying between them. Here the CDR3 DNA reads TGTGCCAGCATTATGGTCTCGGAGGGAAAGAACTTAGATGAGCAGTTCTTC. Translating it yields CASIMVSEGKNLDEQFF.

This clonotype was counted at least ten times. The chain is built from TRBV6-5 and TRBJ2-2; tentatively, D is TRBD1 (5 bases). The CDR3 consists of 12 residues. V shed 2 bases and J shed 9 bases, with 7 bases lying between them. Looked up from germline, CDR1 is MNHEY and CDR2 is SVGAGI. The CDR3 DNA follows: TGTGCCAGCAGTTACGCAGGGTGGGAGCTGTTTTTT. As protein: CASSYAGWELFF.

The chain employs TRBV4-2 and TRBJ2-3; D is unclear. Germline V gene sequence: CDR1 LGHNA, CDR2 YNFKEQ. The V end lost 0 bases, the J end lost 2 bases, and 6 bases lay between the germline ends. The CDR3 totals 14 residues. The CDR3 protein is CASSQDVFTDTQYF. Written as DNA, the CDR3 is TGTGCCAGCAGCCAAGATGTCTTCACAGATACGCAGTATTTT.

This clonotype was seen many times. V usage is TRBV7-9 and J usage is TRBJ2-2; D gene uncertain. This CDR3 is 13 amino acids long. V lost 3 bases, J lost 1 base, and 3 bases lay in between. Per germline, CDR1 SEHNR and CDR2 FQNEAQ (reference sequence). The CDR3 nucleotides read TGTGCCAGCAGCTTTGAGAACACCGGGGAGCTGTTTTTT. Protein: CASSFENTGELFF.

In this sample, this clonotype turned up many times. The V and J genes are TRBV27 and TRBJ2-3, with 7 bases fitting TRBD1. This CDR3 region has 15 residues. The germline V gene has CDR1 MNHEY and CDR2 SMNVEV (reference sequence). V lost 3 bases to trimming and J lost 6 bases; unmatched junction nucleotides: 9. Written as DNA, the CDR3 is TGTGCCAGCAGTTTGGGACAGAGTTTTCTGGATACGCAGTATTTT. Its protein is CASSLGQSFLDTQYF.

There are many counts of this clonotype. The J gene is TRBJ1-5, the V gene TRBV5-1; 8 bases align to TRBD1. This CDR3 is built from 15 residues. In germline, CDR1 is SGHRS, CDR2 YFSETQ. The ends lost 4 bases at V and 4 bases at J; junction bases unmatched: 7. The CDR3 bases are TGCGCCAGCAGCCGTCAGGGGGCAGGAAATCAGCCCCAGCATTTT. Encoded protein: CASSRQGAGNQPQHF.

In its sample, this clonotype was seen many times. CDR3 sequence (DNA): TGTGCCAGCAGCGTTGGACAGGTGGATTATGGCTACACCTTC. Its protein product is CASSVGQVDYGYTF. This chain uses TRBV9 with TRBJ1-2, with 7 nucleotides matching TRBD1. V lost 2 bases to trimming and J lost 5 bases; unmatched junction nucleotides: 6. CDR1 and CDR2 from the germline V gene are SGDLS and YYNGEE. CDR3 length: 14 residues.

This chain joins TRBV29-1 and TRBJ2-2; D ambiguous. CDR1 is SQVTM, CDR2 ANQGSEA, per germline. The V gene lost 6 bases and the J gene lost 0 bases, with 8 bases spanning the gap. The CDR3 has 13 residues. This chain's CDR3 is CSVRPSNTGELFF. The CDR3, as DNA: TGCAGCGTGAGGCCTTCGAACACCGGGGAGCTGTTTTTT.

The table lists this clonotype with a few counts. V gene TRBV20-1 combines with J gene TRBJ1-5; perhaps TRBD1 as D (5 bases). Trimming cost V 3 bases and J 4 bases, with 16 bases left between them. CDR1 and CDR2 (germline): DFQATT, SNEGSKA (reference sequence). The CDR3 length is 15 residues. CDR3 region: CSASLTTGENQPQHF. The CDR3 DNA is TGCAGTGCTAGCCTCACAACGGGGGAGAATCAGCCCCAGCATTTT.

This clonotype was recorded once. The J gene is TRBJ2-1, the V gene TRBV2; 7 nucleotides line up with TRBD2. The CDR3 sequence is 15 residues long. Germline CDR1 SNHLY, CDR2 FYNNEI. Germline trimming cut 7 bases from V and 3 bases from J; bases unmatched to any gene: 9. The CDR3 DNA follows: TGTGCCAGCAACAGAGCGGGATCGCTCTACAATGAGCAGTTCTTC. Protein product: CASNRAGSLYNEQFF.

This clonotype was detected ten times or more. The CDR3, as DNA: TGTGCCAGCAGCTTAGATCGGGGGCATGGTGAGCAGTTCTTC. Translating gives CASSLDRGHGEQFF. The V call is TRBV11-2, the J call TRBJ2-1; D possibly matches TRBD1 or TRBD2 (6 bases each). Germline CDR1 reads SGHAT; CDR2 reads FQNNGV. V lost 0 bases, J lost 9 bases, and 12 bases lay in between. The CDR3 spans 14 residues. The full variable domain, with the rest looked up from reference TRBV11-2 and TRBJ2-1, is EAGVAQSPRYKIIEKRQSVAFWCNPISGHATLYWYQQILGQGPKLLIQFQNNGVVDDSQLPKDRFSAERLKGVDSTLKIQPAKLEDSAVYLCASSLDRGHGEQFFGPGTRLTVL.

The CDR3 coding sequence is TGCGCCAGCAGCCACCCCATCCTCCCCGGGGAGCTGTTTTTT. It specifies CASSHPILPGELFF. The rearrangement links TRBV4-1 to TRBJ2-2, with no clear D. This CDR3 is 14 amino acids long. Trimming took off 3 bases at V and 6 bases at J, with 11 bases between the two ends. Per germline, CDR1 MGHRA and CDR2 YSYEKL.

Many counts were recorded for this clonotype. The J gene is TRBJ2-7, the V gene TRBV7-2; 8 bases are a match to TRBD2. V lost 5 bases, J lost 3 bases, and 12 bases stayed unmatched. The CDR3 sequence is 16 residues long. The germline gives CDR1 SGHTA, CDR2 FQGNSA. The CDR3 bases are TGTGCCAGCAGCCCCAGGAGACTAGCGTCCCGCTACGAGCAGTACTTC. Amino acids: CASSPRRLASRYEQYF.

There are a few counts of this clonotype. The gene calls are TRBV5-1 and TRBJ2-3; no reliable D call. CDR3 length: 13 amino acids. V dropped 3 bases and J dropped 0 bases, with 5 bases sitting between them. The V gene's germline CDR1 is SGHRS and CDR2 YFSETQ. For the CDR3, the DNA is TGCGCCAGCAGCTCGGTTAGCACAGATACGCAGTATTTT. Encoded protein: CASSSVSTDTQYF.

There are many counts of this clonotype. This chain links TRBV20-1 with TRBJ2-3, with D uncertain. CDR1 and CDR2 (germline): DFQATT, SNEGSKA (reference sequence). The V end lost 8 bases, the J end lost 2 bases, and 14 bases lay between the germline ends. This CDR3 contains 13 residues. The CDR3 region has the DNA TGCAGTTCAACACCGACTTTCACAGATACGCAGTATTTT. It specifies CSSTPTFTDTQYF.

This clonotype was found many times. An end of the junction does not agree with germline; a read error may underlie this. V gene TRBV7-6 combines with J gene TRBJ2-7; TRBD1 might be the D (6 bases). CDR1 and CDR2 from the germline V gene are SGHVS and FNYEAQ. CDR3 length equals 12 residues. The CDR3 DNA follows: TGTGCCAGCAGCATCCTAGGACAGCCACTCCACTTC. The encoded protein is CASSILGQPLHF. Based on the CDR3 plus reference TRBV7-6 and TRBJ2-7, the full variable domain is GAGVSQSPRYKVTKRGQDVALRCDPISGHVSLYWYRQALGQGPEFLTYFNYEAQQDKSGLPNDRFSAERPEGSISTLTIQRTEQRDSAMYRCASSILGQPLHFGPGTRLTVT.

This clonotype was observed at least ten times. The chain combines TRBV5-6 with TRBJ1-1; D is undetermined. This CDR3 comprises 12 residues. Germline values: CDR1 SGHDT, CDR2 YYEEEE. V lost 5 bases to trimming and J lost 11 bases, with 16 bases between them. The CDR3 region has the DNA TGTGCCAGCAGTCTCTACCAGGTTGAGGCTTTCTTT. Encoded protein: CASSLYQVEAFF.

This clonotype came up a few times. V gene TRBV20-1 combines with J gene TRBJ2-3; 7 bases line up with TRBD1. There are 15 residues in the CDR3. In germline, CDR1 is DFQATT, CDR2 SNEGSKA (reference sequence). Trimming cost V 1 base and J 6 bases; bases outside gene matches: 10. The CDR3 nucleotides are TGCAGTGCTAGAGCCTTACAGGGGCCACGGGATACGCAGTATTTT. This gives the protein CSARALQGPRDTQYF.

This clonotype came up many times. The rearrangement links TRBV5-1 to TRBJ2-5; no clear D. The CDR3 length is 11 residues. Trimming took 2 bases from V and 1 from J, leaving 0 bases between them. Germline V gene data show CDR1 as SGHRS and CDR2 as YFSETQ. The CDR3, as DNA: TGCGCCAGCAGCTTCCAAGAGACCCAGTACTTC. It is translated as CASSFQETQYF.